This TCR beta chain comes out of a study of cytomegalovirus exposure and HLA in healthy donors. Study overall: When fewer than 500 donors were genotyped, roughly four fifths of them were found to fall in the Caucasian-associated ancestry cluster.

J was trimmed by 4 bases and V by 5 bases; bases with no gene match: 3. Germline V CDR1 and CDR2: MNHEY, SMNVEV (reference sequence). This CDR3 spans 13 amino acids. Study-level points and caveats: Presence/absence comparisons presumed near-even sequencing depth among donors. Common viral pathogens seemed, in a later analysis, to connect with several of the most significant clusters. There were about 160 TCR beta chains listed as cytomegalovirus-associated.

The PCR used 60 Vbeta and 13 Jbeta primers. Generated by immunoSEQ multiplex PCR, the TCRdb table keeps only in-frame clones and is missing some. The sample has 150,000 to 200,000 clones, around 80% seen once. Worth noting for this clone: As yet, its antigen is unknown.

The rearrangement links TRBV27 to TRBJ1-2; 8 bases are shared with TRBD1. Material: PBMCs. The sequence derives from a woman in her 30s in good health and CMV-seropositive. The CDR3 DNA is TGTGCCAGCAGTCCGGACAGGGTCTATGGCTACACCTTC. Its translation: CASSPDRVYGYTF.